This T cell receptor beta chain was observed in a study of OX40 agonist ivuxolimab in advanced cancers. Study observations and caveats: CD4+ and CD8+ blood T cells expanded clonally by week 6 at 0.1 to 3.0 mg/kg. In the expanded peripheral T cells, antigen specificity was never determined.

Data came from immunoSEQ multiplex PCR; TCRdb stores just in-frame clones and leaves some out. The sample records around 62,000 clones, roughly nine tenths being singletons. V was clipped by 4 bases and J by 4 bases, with 15 bases between them. Germline-derived CDR1 and CDR2 are SGHRS and YFSETQ. The CDR3 has 15 residues. This clone was counted a single time. Antigen: not known. The sequence was collected from an adult with an advanced solid tumor such as melanoma, head and neck, liver or kidney cancer. Source: CD4+ or CD8+ T cells sorted from blood, taken in a trial of the OX40 agonist ivuxolimab. The V and J genes are TRBV5-1 and TRBJ1-5; D unresolved. CDR3 in DNA: TGCGCCAGCAGCCCGGCGGGAGGTGCGAATCAGCCCCAGCATTTT. Residues: CASSPAGGANQPQHF.